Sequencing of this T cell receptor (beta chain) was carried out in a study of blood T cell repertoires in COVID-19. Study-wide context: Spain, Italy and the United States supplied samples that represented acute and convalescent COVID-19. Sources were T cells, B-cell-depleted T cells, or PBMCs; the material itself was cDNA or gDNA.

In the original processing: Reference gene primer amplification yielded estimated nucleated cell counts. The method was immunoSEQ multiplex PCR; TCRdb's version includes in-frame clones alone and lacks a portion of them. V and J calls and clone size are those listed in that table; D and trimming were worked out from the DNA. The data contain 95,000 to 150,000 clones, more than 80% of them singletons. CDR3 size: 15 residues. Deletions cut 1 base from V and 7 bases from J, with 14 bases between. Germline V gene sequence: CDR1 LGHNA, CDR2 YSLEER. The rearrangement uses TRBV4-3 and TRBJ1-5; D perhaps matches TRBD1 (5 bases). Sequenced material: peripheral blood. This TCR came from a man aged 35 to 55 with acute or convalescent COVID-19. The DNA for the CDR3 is TGCGCCAGCAGCCAAGCGGCAGGGTTGGGGCAGCCCCAGCATTTT. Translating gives CASSQAAGLGQPQHF.